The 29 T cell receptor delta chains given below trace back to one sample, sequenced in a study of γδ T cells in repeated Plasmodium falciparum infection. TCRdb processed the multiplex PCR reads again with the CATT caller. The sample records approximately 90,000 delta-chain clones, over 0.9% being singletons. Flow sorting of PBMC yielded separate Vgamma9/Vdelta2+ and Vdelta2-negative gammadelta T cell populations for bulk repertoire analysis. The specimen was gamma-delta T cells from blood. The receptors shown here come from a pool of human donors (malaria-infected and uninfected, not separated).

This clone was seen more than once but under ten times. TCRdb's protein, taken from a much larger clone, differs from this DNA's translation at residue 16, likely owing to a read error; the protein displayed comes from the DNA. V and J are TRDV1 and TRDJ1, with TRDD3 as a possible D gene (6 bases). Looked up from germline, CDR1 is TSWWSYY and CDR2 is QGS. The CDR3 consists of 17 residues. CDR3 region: CALGELAWIPYTDKLTF. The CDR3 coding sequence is TGTGCTCTTGGGGAACTGGCTTGGATACCGTACACCGATAAACTCACCTTT.

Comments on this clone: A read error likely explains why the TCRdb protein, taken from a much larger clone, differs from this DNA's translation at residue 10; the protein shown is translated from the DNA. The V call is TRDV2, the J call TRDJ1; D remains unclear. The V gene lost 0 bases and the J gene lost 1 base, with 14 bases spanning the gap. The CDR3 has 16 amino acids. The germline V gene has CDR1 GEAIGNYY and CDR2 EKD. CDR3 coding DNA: TGTGCCTGTGACACCGTGGAGGTCCAGTCCACCGATAAACTCATCTTT. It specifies CACDTVEVQSTDKLIF.

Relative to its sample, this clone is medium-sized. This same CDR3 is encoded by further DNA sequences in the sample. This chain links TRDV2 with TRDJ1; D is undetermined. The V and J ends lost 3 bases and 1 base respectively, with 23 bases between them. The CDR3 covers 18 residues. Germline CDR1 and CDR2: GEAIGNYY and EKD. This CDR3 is CACDPVFGFERSTDKLIF. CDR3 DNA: TGTGCCTGTGACCCGGTCTTTGGGTTCGAACGATCCACCGATAAACTCATCTTT.

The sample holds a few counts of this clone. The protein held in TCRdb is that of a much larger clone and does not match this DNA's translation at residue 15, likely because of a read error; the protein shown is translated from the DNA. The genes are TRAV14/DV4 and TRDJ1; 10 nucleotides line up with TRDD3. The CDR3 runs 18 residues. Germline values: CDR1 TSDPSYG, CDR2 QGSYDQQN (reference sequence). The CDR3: CAIIHLRFGGIRTDELIF. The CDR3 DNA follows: TGTGCAATCATACACCTACGTTTTGGGGGGATACGTACCGATGAACTCATCTTT.

The CDR3 DNA sequence: TGTGCCACCGTGGGACAGCCAGACCACACCGATAAACTCATCTTT. Its translation is CATVGQPDHTDKLIF. The chain employs TRDV2 and TRDJ1; D gene ambiguous. Here the J gene came from matching the DNA to germline, since TCRdb omits it. Trimming cost V 9 bases and J 0 bases, with 19 bases left between them. Germline-derived CDR1 and CDR2 are GEAIGNYY and EKD. CDR3 size: 15 residues.

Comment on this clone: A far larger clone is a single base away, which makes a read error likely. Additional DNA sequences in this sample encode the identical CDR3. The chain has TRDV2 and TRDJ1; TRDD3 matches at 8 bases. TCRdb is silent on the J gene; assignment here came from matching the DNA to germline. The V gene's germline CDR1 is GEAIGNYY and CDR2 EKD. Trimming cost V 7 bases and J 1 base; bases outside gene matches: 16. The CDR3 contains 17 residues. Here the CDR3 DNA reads TGTGCCTGCGACCCACTGGGGGGGCCTCACTCCACCGATAAACTCATCTTT. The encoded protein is CACDPLGGPHSTDKLIF.

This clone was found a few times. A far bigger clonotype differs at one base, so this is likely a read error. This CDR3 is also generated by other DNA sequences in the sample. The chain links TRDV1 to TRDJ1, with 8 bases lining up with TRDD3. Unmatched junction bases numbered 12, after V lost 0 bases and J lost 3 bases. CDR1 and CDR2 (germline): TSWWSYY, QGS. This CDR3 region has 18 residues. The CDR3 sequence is CALGELVLGVGCSDKLIF. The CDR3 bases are TGTGCTCTTGGGGAACTAGTACTGGGGGTAGGCTGCTCCGATAAACTCATCTTT.

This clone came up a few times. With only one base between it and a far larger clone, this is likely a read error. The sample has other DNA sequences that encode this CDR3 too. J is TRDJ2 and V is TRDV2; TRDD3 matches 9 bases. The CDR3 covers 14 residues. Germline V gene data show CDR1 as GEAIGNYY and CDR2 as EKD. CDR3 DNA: TGTGCCTGTGACCAACTGGGGGAACCCGCACAACTCTTCTTC. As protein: CACDQLGEPAQLFF.

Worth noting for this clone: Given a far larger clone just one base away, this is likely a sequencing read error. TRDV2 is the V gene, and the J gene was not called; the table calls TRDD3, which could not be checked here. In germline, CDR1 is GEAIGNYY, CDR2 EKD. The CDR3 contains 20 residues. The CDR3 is CACDTVVASSSTGGRHRLIF. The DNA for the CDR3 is TGTGCCTGTGACACCGTGGTTGCGTCGTCTTCTACTGGGGGACGCCACAGGCTCATCTTT.

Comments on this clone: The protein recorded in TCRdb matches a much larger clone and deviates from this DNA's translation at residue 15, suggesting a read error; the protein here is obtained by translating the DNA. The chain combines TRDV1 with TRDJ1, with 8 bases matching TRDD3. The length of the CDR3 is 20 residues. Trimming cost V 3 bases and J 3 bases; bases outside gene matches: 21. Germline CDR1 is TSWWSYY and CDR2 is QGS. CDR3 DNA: TGTGCTCTTGGGGAGTTACTCTGGGGGACGAGTTTAAAGTACGCCGATAAACTCATCTTT. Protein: CALGELLWGTSLKYADKLIF.

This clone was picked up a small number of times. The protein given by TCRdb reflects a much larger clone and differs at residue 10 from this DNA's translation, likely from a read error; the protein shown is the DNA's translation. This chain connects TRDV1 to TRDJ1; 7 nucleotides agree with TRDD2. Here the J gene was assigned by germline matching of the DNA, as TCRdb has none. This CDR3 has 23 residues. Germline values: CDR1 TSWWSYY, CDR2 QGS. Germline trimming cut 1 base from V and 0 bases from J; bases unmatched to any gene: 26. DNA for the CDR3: TGTGCTCTTGGGGAACGGGGGCCTTCCTGCACCCCATGGTACGATTCGTACACCGATAAACTCATCTTT. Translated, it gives CALGERGPSCTPWYDSYTDKLIF.

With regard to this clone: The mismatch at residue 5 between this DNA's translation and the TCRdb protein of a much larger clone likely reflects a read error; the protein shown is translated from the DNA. In DNA form, the CDR3 reads TGTGCTCTTGGGACAAAACCCTTTGGGAGATATGCCGTGAATAAACTCATCTTT. Protein: CALGTKPFGRYAVNKLIF. The chain is built from TRDV1 and TRDJ1; no firm D call. TCRdb carries no J gene annotation; the J gene was assigned here by matching the DNA with germline. This CDR3 has 18 amino acids. CDR1 is TSWWSYY, CDR2 QGS, per germline. Trimming removed 5 bases from V and 6 bases from J, with 28 bases in between.

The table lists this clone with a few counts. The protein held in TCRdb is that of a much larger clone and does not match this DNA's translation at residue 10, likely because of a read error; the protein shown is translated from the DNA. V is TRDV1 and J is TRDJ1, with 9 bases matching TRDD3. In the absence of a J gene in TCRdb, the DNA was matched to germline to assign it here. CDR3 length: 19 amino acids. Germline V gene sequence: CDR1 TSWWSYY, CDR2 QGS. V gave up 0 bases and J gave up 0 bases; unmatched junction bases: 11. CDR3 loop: CALGELSPFAGGYTDKLIF. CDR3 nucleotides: TGTGCTCTTGGGGAACTATCCCCTTTTGCTGGGGGATACACCGATAAACTCATCTTT.

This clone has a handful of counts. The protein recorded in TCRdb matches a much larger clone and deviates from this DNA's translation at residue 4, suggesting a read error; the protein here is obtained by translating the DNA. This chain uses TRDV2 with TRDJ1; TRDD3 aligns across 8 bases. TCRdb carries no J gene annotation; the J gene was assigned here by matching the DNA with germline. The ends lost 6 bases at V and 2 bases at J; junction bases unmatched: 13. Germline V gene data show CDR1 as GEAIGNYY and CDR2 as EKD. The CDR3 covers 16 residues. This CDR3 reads CACNSVLGGGTDKLIF. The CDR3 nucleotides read TGTGCCTGTAACTCCGTACTGGGGGGAGGAACCGATAAACTCATCTTT.

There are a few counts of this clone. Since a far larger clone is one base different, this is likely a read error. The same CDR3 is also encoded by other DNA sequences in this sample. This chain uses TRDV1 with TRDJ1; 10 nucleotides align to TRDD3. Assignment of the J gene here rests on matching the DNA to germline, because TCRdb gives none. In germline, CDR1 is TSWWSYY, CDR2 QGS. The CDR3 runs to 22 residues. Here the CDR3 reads CALGEPRSLPLLYWGISDKLIF. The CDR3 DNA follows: TGTGCTCTTGGAGAACCCCGATCCCTTCCTCTCCTTTACTGGGGGATCTCGGATAAACTCATCTTT.

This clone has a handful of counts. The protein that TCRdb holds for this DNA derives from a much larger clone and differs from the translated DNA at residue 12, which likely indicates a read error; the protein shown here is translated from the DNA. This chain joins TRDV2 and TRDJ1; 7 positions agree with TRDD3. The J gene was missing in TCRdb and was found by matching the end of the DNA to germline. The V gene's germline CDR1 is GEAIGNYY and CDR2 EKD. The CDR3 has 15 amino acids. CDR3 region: CACDTLGSNTDELIF. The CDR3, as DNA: TGTGCCTGTGACACACTGGGGTCTAACACCGATGAACTCATCTTT.

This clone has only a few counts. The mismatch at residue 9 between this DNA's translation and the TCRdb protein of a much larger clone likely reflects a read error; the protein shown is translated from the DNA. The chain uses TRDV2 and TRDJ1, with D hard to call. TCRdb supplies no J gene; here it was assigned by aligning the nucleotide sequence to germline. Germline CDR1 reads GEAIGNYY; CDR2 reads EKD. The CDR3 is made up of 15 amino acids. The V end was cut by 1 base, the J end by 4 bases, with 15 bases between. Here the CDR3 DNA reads TGTGCCTGTGACACGATATCCTCTGCGGGCGATAAACTCATCTTT. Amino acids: CACDTISSAGDKLIF.

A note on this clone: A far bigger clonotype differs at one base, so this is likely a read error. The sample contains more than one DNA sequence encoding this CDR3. The chain's CDR3 is CALGDHGVGLGDPQNKLIF. CDR3 nucleotide sequence: TGTGCTCTTGGGGACCACGGGGTCGGGCTGGGGGACCCTCAAAATAAACTCATCTTT. This rearrangement joins TRDV1 to TRDJ1, with 8 bases matching TRDD3. The J gene is not listed in TCRdb, so it was assigned here from a DNA match to germline. V gave up 3 bases and J gave up 6 bases; unmatched junction bases: 21. Germline CDR1 and CDR2: TSWWSYY and QGS. This CDR3 spans 19 amino acids.

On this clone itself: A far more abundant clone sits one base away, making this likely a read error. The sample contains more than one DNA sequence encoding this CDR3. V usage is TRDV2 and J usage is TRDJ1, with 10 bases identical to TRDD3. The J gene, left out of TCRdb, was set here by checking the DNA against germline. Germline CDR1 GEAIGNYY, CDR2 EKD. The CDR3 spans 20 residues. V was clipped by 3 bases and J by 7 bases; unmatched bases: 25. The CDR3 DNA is TGTGCCTGTGACCGTAATACGGGGGGATACGCTGAGAGGAATTGCGGTAAACTCATCTTT. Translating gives CACDRNTGGYAERNCGKLIF.

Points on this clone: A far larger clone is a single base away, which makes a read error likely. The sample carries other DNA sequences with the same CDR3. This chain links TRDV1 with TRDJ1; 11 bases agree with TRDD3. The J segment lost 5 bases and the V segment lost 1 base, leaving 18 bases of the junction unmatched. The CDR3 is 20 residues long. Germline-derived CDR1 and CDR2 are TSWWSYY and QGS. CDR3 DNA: TGTGCTCTTGGGGAACGCGAGACGCAGTACTGGGGGATAACTGAAGATAAACTCATCTTT. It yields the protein CALGERETQYWGITEDKLIF.

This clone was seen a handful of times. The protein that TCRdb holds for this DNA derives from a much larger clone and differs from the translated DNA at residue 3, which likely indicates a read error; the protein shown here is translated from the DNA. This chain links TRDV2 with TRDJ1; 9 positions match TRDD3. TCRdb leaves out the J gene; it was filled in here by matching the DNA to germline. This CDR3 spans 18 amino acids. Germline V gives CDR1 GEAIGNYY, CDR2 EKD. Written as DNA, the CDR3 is TGTGCCCGTGACACCCTTGTTACTGGGGGACCTTACACCGATAAACTCATCTTT. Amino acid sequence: CARDTLVTGGPYTDKLIF.

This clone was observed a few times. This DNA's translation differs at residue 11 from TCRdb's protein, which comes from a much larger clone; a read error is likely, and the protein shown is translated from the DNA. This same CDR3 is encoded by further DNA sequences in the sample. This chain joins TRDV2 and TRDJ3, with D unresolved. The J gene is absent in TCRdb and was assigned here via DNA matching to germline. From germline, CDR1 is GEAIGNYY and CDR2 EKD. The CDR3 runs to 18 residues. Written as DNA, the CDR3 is TGTGCCTGTGACACGGGTACTGCAAGCTCCAGGGACACCCGACAGATGTTTTTC. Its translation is CACDTGTASSRDTRQMFF.

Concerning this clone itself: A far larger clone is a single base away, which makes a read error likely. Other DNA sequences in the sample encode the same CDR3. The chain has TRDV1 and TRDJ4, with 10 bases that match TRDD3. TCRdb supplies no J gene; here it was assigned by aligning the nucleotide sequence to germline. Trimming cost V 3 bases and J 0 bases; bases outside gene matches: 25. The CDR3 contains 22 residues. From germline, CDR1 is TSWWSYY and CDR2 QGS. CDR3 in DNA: TGTGCTCTTGGGGACCCATACCTTCCCACGATGTCTACTGGGGGATCGGCCAGACCCCTGATCTTT. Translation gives CALGDPYLPTMSTGGSARPLIF.

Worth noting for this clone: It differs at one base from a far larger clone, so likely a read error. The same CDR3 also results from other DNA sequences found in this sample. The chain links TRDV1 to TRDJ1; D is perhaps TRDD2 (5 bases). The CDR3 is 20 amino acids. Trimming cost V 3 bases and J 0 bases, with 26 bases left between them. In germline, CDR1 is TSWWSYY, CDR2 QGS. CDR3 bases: TGTGCTCTTGGGGAGCCCAAAGGCTCTTCCCCCTTAACTGACACCGATAAACTCATCTTT. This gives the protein CALGEPKGSSPLTDTDKLIF.

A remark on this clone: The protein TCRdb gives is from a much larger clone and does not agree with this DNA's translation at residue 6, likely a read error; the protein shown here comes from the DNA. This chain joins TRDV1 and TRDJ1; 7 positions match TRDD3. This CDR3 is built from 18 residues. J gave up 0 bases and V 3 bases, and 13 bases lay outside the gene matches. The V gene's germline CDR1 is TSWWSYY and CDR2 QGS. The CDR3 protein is CALGELPGISNYTDKLIF. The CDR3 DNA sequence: TGTGCTCTTGGGGAGTTACCGGGGATATCCAATTACACCGATAAACTCATCTTT.

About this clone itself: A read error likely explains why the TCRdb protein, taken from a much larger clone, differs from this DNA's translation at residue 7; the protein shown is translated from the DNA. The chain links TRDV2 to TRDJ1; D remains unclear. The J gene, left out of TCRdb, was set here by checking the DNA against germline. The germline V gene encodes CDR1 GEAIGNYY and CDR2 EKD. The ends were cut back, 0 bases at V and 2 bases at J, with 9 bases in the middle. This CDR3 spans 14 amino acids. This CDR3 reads CACDTVPITDKLIF. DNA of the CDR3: TGTGCCTGTGACACCGTCCCCATAACCGATAAACTCATCTTT.

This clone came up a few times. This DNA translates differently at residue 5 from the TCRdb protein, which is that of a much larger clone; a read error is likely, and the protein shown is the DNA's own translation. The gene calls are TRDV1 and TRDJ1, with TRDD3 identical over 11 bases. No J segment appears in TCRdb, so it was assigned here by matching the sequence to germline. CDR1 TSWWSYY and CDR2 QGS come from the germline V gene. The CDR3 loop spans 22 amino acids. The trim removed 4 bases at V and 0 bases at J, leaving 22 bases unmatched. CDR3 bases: TGTGCTCTTGGGGGACTAAGACCCATTCTGGGGGATACCCGTACTAACACCGATAAACTCATCTTT. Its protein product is CALGGLRPILGDTRTNTDKLIF.

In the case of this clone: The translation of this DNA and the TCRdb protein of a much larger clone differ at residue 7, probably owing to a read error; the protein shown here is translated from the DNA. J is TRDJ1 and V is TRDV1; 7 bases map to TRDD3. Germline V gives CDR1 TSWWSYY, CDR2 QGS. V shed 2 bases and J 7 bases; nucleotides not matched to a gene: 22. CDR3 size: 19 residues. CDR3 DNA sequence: TGTGCTCTTGGGGAAGAAGGCCTACGGGCCTGGGGGCTTGAAGTTAAACTCATCTTT. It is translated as CALGEEGLRAWGLEVKLIF.

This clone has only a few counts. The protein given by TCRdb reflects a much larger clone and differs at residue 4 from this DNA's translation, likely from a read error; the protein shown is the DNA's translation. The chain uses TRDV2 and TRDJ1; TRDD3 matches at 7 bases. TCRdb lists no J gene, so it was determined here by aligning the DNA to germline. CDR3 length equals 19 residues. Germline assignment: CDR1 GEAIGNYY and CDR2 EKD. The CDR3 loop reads CACGTVSTGDPGSNDKLIF. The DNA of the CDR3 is TGTGCCTGTGGCACCGTGAGCACGGGGGATCCCGGGTCGAACGATAAACTCATCTTT.